This T cell receptor beta chain is from a study of T-cell reconstitution after alpha-beta-depleted transplantation in children (TCRdb year 2016). As for the study more broadly: Using TCR repertoire profiling, the study followed T-cell immune reconstitution in a quantitative way in children after TCRalphabeta/CD19-depleted allogeneic hematopoietic cell transplantation.

From cysteine to phenylalanine, the CDR3 is 14 amino acids long. Only the CDR3 DNA stays, 42 bases, in frame from base 1. Per the germline V gene (reference sequence), SGHKS is the CDR1 and YYEKEE is the CDR2. Germline trimming amounts to 4 bases on V and 1 base on J, with 4 as the count of junction bases outside the gene matches. Study-wide conclusions, independent of this receptor: The apparently early recovery of alphabetaT-cell counts about two months after transplant reportedly depended on only several hundred rapidly expanded clones that came from non-depleted graft cells. The high TCRbeta diversity at day 60 in some patients was ascribed to recipient T cells and intrathymic progenitors that had survived conditioning. Hyperexpanded clone frequencies declined over subsequent months; after one year, T-cell counts and TCRbeta diversity were mostly attributed to newly produced T cells.

The library was built by means of PCR. Data came from an Illumina HiSeq 2500. To normalize quantification of the TCRbeta repertoire, the TCR libraries were built with molecular barcoding that relied on unique molecular identifiers. TCRdb trimmed public reads at Q25 via fastp, called clones via MiXCR and kept in-frame beta chains. CDR3 protein sequences are deduplicated, and each keeps its most common genes and DNA. The sample contains under 850,000 distinct CDR3 sequences, roughly 14% of them found a single time. Of the sample, roughly 0.84% is held by the ten largest clones. What this sample's treatment or condition label stands for: allogeneic hematopoietic cell transplantation with graft depleted of TCRalphabeta T cells and CD19 B cells. The transplant recipients were children given TCRalphabeta/CD19-depleted allogeneic hematopoietic cell grafts. This clonotype was picked up many times. There is no known antigen for this receptor. No clone much larger than this one lies a single base away; base qualities are absent.

The receptor's source is a girl aged 2-10 years with congenital amegakaryocytic thrombocytopenia, due to receive a stem cell transplant. The chain links TRBV5-5 with TRBJ1-1, with 7 bases in between that match TRBD1. The specimen was PBMCs, collected before TCRalphabeta/CD19-depleted stem cell transplant. The CDR3 is CASSIGTENTEAFF. The nucleotides are TGTGCCAGCAGCATAGGGACAGAGAACACTGAAGCTTTCTTT.